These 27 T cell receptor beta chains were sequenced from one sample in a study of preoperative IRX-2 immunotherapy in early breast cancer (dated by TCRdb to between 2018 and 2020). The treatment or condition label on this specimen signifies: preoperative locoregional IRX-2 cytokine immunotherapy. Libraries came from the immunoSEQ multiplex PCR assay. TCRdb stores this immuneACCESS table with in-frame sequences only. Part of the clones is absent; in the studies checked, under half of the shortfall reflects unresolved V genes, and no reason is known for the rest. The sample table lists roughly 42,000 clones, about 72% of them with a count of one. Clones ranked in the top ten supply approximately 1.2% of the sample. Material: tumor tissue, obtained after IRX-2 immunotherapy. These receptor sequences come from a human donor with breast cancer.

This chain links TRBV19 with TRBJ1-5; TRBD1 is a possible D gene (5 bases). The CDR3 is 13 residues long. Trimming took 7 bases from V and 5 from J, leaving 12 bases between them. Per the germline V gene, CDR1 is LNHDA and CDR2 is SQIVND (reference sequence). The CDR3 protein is CASTMGLYQPQHF. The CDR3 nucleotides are TGTGCCAGTACAATGGGGCTGTATCAGCCCCAGCATTTT.

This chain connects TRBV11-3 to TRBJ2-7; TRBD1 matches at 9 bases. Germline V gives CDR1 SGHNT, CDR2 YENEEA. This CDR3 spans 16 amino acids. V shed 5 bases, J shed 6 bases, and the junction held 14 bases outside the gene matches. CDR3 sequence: CASSTGAGTGITEQYF. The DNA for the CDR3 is TGTGCCAGCAGCACAGGGGCCGGGACAGGGATTACCGAGCAGTACTTC.

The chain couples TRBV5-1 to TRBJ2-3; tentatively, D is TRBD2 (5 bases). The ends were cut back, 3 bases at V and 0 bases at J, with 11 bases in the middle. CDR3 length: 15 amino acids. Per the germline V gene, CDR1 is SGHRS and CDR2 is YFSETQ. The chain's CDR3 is CASSSSGYSTDTQYF. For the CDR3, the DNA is TGCGCCAGCAGCTCGAGCGGATATAGCACAGATACGCAGTATTTT.

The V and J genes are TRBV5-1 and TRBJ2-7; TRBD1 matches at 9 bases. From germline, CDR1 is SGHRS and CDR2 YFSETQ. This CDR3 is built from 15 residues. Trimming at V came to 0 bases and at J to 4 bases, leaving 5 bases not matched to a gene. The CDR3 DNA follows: TGCGCCAGCAGCTTGGGACTGGGACAGGGATACGAGCAGTACTTC. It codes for CASSLGLGQGYEQYF. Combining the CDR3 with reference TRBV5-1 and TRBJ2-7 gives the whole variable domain KAGVTQTPRYLIKTRGQQVTLSCSPISGHRSVSWYQQTPGQGLQFLFEYFSETQRNKGNFPGRFSGRQFSNSRSEMNVSTLELGDSALYLCASSLGLGQGYEQYFGPGTRLTVT.

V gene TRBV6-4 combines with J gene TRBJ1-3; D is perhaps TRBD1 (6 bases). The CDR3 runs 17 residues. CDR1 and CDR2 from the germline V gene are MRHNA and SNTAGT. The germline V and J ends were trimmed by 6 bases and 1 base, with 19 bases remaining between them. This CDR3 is CASSRVQGKKSGNTIYF. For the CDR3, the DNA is TGTGCCAGCAGCCGCGTCCAGGGGAAGAAATCTGGAAACACCATATATTTT.

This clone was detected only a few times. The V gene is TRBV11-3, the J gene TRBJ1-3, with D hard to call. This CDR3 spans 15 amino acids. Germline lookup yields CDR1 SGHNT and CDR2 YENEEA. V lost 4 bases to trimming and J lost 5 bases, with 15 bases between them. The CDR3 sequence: CASSSGSAWRNTIYF. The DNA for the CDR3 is TGTGCCAGCAGCTCCGGGTCCGCCTGGAGAAACACCATATATTTT.

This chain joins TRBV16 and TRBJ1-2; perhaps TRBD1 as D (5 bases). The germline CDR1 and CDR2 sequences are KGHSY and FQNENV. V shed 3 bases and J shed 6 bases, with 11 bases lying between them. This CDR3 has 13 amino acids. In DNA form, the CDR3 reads TGTGCCAGCAGCCAGCCCCAGGGTGATGGCTACACCTTC. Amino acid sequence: CASSQPQGDGYTF.

CDR3 loop: CASTQRGWGENIQYF. CDR3 nucleotide sequence: TGTGCCAGTACCCAGCGGGGGTGGGGAGAAAACATTCAGTACTTC. The chain joins TRBV19 to TRBJ2-4; 8 bases fit TRBD2. The J segment lost 5 bases and the V segment lost 7 bases, leaving 10 bases of the junction unmatched. CDR1 is LNHDA and CDR2 is SQIVND in the germline V gene (reference sequence). This CDR3 contains 15 residues.

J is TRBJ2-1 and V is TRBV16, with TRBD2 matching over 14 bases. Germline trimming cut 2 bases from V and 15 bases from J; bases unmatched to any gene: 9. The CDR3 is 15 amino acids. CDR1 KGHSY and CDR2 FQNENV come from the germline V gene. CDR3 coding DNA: TGTGCCAGCAGCCAAGTCTCGGAGGGACTAGCGGGAGTGTTCTTC. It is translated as CASSQVSEGLAGVFF.

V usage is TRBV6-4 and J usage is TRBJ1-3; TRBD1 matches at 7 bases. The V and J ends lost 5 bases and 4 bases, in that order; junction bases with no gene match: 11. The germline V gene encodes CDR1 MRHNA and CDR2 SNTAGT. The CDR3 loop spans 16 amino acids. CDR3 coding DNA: TGTGCCAGCAGTAAACGACAGGGAGTCGGAGGAAACACCATATATTTT. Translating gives CASSKRQGVGGNTIYF.

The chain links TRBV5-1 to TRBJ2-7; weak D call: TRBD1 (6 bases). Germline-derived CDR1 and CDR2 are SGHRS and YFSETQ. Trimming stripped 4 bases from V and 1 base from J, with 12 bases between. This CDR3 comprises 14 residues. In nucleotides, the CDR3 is TGCGCCAGCAGCGCTCAGGACAGTTCCTACGAGCAGTACTTC. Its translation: CASSAQDSSYEQYF.

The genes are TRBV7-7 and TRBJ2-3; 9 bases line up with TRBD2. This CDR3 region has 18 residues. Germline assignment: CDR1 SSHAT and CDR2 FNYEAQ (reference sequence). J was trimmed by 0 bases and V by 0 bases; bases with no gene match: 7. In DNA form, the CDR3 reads TGTGCCAGCAGCTTAGCACTCAGTAGCGGGGGAAGCACAGATACGCAGTATTTT. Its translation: CASSLALSSGGSTDTQYF.

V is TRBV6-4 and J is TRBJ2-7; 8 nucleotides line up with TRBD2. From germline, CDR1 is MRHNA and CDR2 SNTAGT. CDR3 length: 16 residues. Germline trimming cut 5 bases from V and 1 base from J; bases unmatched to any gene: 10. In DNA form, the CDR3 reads TGTGCCAGCAGTAGACAAGCGGGAGTATCGTCCTACGAGCAGTACTTC. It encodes CASSRQAGVSSYEQYF.

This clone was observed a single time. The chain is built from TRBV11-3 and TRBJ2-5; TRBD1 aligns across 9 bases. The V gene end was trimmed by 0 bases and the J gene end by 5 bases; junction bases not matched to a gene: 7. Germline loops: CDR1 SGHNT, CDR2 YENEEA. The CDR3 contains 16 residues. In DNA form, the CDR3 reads TGTGCCAGCAGCTTAGATCTCACAGGGGGCGGGGAGACCCAGTACTTC. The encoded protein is CASSLDLTGGGETQYF.

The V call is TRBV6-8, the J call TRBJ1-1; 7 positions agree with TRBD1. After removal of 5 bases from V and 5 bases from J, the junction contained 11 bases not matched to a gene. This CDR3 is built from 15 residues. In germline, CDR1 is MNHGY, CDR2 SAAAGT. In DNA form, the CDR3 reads TGTGCCAGCAGTGAGGCGGCACAGGGGAGTACTGAAGCTTTCTTT. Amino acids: CASSEAAQGSTEAFF.

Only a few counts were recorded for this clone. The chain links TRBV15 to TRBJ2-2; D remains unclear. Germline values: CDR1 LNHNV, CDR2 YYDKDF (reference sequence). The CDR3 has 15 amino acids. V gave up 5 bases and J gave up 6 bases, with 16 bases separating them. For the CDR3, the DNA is TGTGCCACCAGCCCCCTCGCCGAGTCATCCGGGGAGCTGTTTTTT. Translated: CATSPLAESSGELFF. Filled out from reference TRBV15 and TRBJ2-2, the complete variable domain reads DAMVIQNPRYQVTQFGKPVTLSCSQTLNHNVMYWYQQKSSQAPKLLFHYYDKDFNNEADTPDNFQSRRPNTSFCFLDIRSPGLGDTAMYLCATSPLAESSGELFFGEGSRLTVL.

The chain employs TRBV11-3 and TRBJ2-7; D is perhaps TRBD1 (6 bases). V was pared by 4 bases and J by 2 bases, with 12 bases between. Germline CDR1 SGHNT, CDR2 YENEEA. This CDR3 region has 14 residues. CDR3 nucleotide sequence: TGTGCCAGCAGCTGGCACGGGACAACCTACGAGCAGTACTTC. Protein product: CASSWHGTTYEQYF.

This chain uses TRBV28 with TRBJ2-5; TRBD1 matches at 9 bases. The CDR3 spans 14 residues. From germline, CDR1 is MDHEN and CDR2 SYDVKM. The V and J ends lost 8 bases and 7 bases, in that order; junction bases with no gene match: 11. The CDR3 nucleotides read TGTGCCAGCTGGGGACAGGGTGCCTCCAGGACCCAGTACTTC. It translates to CASWGQGASRTQYF.

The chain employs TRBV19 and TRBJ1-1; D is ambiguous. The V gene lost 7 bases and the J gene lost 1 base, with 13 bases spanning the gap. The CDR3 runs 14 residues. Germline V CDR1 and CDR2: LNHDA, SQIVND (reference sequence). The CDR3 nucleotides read TGTGCCAGTATGGACGGAGTTAGGAACACTGAAGCTTTCTTT. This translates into CASMDGVRNTEAFF.

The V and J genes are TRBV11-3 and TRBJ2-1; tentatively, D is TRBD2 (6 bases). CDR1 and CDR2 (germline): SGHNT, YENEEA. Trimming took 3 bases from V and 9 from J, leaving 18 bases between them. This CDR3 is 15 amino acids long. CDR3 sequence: CASSLGGELAIEQFF. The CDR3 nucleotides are TGTGCCAGCAGCTTGGGGGGAGAGCTGGCCATTGAGCAGTTCTTC.

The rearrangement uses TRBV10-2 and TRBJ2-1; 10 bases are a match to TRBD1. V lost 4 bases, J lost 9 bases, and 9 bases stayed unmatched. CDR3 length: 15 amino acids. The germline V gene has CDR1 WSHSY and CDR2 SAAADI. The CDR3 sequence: CASSGRDRGSGEQFF. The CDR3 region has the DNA TGCGCCAGCAGTGGCCGGGACAGGGGCAGCGGTGAGCAGTTCTTC.

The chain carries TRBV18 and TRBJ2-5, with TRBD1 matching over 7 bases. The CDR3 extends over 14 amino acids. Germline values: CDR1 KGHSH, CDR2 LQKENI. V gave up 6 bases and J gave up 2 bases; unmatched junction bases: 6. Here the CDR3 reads CASSGQQLQETQYF. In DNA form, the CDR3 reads TGTGCCAGCTCGGGACAGCAATTACAAGAGACCCAGTACTTC.

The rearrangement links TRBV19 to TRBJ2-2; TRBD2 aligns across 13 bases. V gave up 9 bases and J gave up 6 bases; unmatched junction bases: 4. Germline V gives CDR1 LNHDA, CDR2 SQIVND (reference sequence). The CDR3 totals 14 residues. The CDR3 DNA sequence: TGTGCCAGCGGGGGACTAGCGGGACCCGGGGAGCTGTTTTTT. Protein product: CASGGLAGPGELFF.

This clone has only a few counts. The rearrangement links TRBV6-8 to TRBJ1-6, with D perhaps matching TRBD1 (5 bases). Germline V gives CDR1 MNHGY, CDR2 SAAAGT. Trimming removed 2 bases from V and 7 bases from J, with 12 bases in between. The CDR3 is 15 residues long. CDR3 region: CASSYDGGQNSPLHF. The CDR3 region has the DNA TGTGCCAGCAGTTACGATGGGGGTCAGAATTCACCCCTCCACTTT.

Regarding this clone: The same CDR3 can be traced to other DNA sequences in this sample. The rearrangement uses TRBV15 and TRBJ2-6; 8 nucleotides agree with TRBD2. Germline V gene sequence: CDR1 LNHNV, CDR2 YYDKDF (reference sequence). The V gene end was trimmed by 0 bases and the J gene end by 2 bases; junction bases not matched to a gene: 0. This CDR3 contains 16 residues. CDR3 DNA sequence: TGTGCCACCAGCAGAGATAGCGGGGCTGGGGCCAACGTCCTGACTTTC. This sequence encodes CATSRDSGAGANVLTF.

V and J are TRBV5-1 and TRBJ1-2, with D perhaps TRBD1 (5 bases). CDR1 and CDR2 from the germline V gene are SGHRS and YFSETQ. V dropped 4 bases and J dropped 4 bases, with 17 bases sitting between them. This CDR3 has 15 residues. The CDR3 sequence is CASSPEGRLTYGYTF. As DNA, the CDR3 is TGCGCCAGCAGCCCCGAGGGGCGGCTTACCTATGGCTACACCTTC. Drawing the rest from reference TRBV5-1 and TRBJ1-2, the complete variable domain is KAGVTQTPRYLIKTRGQQVTLSCSPISGHRSVSWYQQTPGQGLQFLFEYFSETQRNKGNFPGRFSGRQFSNSRSEMNVSTLELGDSALYLCASSPEGRLTYGYTFGSGTRLTVV.

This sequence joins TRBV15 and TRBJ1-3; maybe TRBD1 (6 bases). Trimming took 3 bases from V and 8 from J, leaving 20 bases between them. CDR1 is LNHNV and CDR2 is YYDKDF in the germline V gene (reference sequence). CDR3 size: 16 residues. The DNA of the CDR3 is TGTGCCACCAGCAGGGATGGAACGGGGGCCTTGGACACCATATATTTT. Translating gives CATSRDGTGALDTIYF. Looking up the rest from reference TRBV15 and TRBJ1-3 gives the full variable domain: DAMVIQNPRYQVTQFGKPVTLSCSQTLNHNVMYWYQQKSSQAPKLLFHYYDKDFNNEADTPDNFQSRRPNTSFCFLDIRSPGLGDTAMYLCATSRDGTGALDTIYFGEGSWLTVV.